This T cell receptor (beta chain) derives from a study of blood T cell repertoires in COVID-19 (TCRdb year 2020). Study-level background: Samples covering the acute and convalescent phases of COVID-19 were provided by collaborators in the United States, Italy and Spain. The prospective study material was composed of cDNA or gDNA derived from T cells, B-cell-depleted T cells, or PBMCs. The samples were drawn from the first 160 participants of the ongoing ImmuneRACE study and from 950 to 1,500 subjects provided by 6 global collaborators. The repertoires were made available in a free public database intended to serve as a resource for research on the immune response to SARS-CoV-2. A de-identified subject ID, COVID-19 status, age in years and sex were almost always included in the sample metadata. Where available, HLA class I and class II types were taken from metadata supplied by the sample provider and were not determined by assay-based typing. Deeply sampled blood TCRbeta repertoires from subjects exposed to, actively infected with, or recovered from COVID-19 were included in the dataset. General study outcomes and caveats: The quantity of clinical and demographic metadata differed by source and by participant and was supplied without curation.

The collaborating institutions used their own protocols to collect whole blood in K2EDTA tubes. Collaborator samples were shipped for TCRbeta analysis as frozen whole blood, isolated PBMCs, or DNA extracted from either sample type. With respect to this clone: Its antigen remains undetermined. The record has no base qualities; no much larger clone is one base away.

The CDR3 runs 14 amino acids, cysteine and phenylalanine included. The kept DNA is CDR3 alone, 42 bases in frame from the first base. The junction carries 19 bases between V and J, which are trimmed by 6 bases and 6 bases respectively. From the germline V gene, CDR1 is SGHRS and CDR2 is YFSETQ. TCRbeta CDR3 regions were amplified from genomic DNA by means of the immunoSEQ Assay, a bias-controlled multiplex PCR. The authors' pipeline ran thus. Within the assay, amplification of reference gene primers was used to estimate how many nucleated cells each sample contained. To quantify the absolute abundance of each unique TCRbeta CDR3 rearrangement, sequence reads were collapsed and filtered. Productive Simpson clonality was computed per sample as the square root of Simpson's diversity index over productive rearrangements. Imported from immuneACCESS, the table was reduced by TCRdb to in-frame sequences with V and J called. These copies leave out some clones; in studies compared against another copy, an unresolved V gene accounts for under half, and the cause of the remainder is not known. V and J calls and clone size are given by that table; D and trimming were obtained from the DNA. Across this sample there are about 26,000 clones, with around 89% seen only once. Under 2% of the sample is in the top ten clones.

This TCR came from a woman aged 55-69 years with active COVID-19. The sequencing sample was made of peripheral blood. The rearranged chain carries TRBV5-1 and TRBJ2-7; the D gene is perhaps TRBD2, on 6 matching bases. The DNA sequence follows: TGCGCCAGCAAAGGGGAGGCCAACCGAGGCGAGCAGTACTTC. Its amino acids are CASKGEANRGEQYF.